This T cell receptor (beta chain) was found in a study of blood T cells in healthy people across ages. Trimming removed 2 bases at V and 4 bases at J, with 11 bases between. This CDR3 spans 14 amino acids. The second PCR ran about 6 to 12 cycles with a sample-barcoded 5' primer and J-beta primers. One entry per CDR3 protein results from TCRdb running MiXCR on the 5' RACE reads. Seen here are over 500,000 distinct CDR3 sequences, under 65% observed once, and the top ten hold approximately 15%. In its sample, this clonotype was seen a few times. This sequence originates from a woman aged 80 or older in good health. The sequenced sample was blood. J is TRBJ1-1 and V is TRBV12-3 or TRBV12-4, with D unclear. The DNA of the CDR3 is TGTGCCAGCAGTTTACAAAGGGCGACCACTGAAGCTTTCTTT. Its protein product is CASSLQRATTEAFF.